This passage covers 27 T cell receptor beta chains from one sample sequenced in a study of CD8 T cells in ankylosing spondylitis. TCRdb itself ran the 5' RACE reads through MiXCR, one entry per CDR3 protein. Of around 300,000 distinct CDR3 sequences in the sample, around 10% were seen once. The sequenced material came from blood, either unsorted or a sorted T cell fraction (not recorded which). These receptors came from a female donor with ankylosing spondylitis or in good health (not recorded which).

The V gene is TRBV19, the J gene TRBJ2-3; TRBD2 aligns across 11 bases. Trimming cost V 4 bases and J 4 bases; bases outside gene matches: 7. This CDR3 contains 16 residues. CDR1 and CDR2 (germline): LNHDA, SQIVND (reference sequence). CDR3 sequence reads: CASSTDTSGGADTQYF. CDR3 nucleotides: TGTGCCAGTAGTACGGATACTAGCGGGGGTGCAGATACGCAGTATTTT.

This clonotype was detected a few times. The chain joins TRBV5-1 to TRBJ2-1; D is perhaps TRBD2 (6 bases). V lost 4 bases and J lost 8, with 19 bases in between. Germline CDR1 is SGHRS and CDR2 is YFSETQ. There are 15 residues in the CDR3. The DNA of the CDR3 is TGCGCCAGCAGCGGTAACGGGAGACTCCTTTATGAGCAGTTCTTC. Its protein is CASSGNGRLLYEQFF.

At least ten counts were recorded for this clonotype. The J gene is TRBJ2-4, the V gene TRBV7-2; D may be TRBD1 (7 bases). There are 13 residues in the CDR3. The ends were cut back, 3 bases at V and 9 bases at J, with 12 bases in the middle. Germline CDR1 and CDR2: SGHTA and FQGNSA. In nucleotides, the CDR3 is TGTGCCAGCAGCTTTTTGGAGGGGGCCATTCAGTACTTC. It translates to CASSFLEGAIQYF.

The V call is TRBV2, the J call TRBJ2-7; 9 bases match TRBD1. Germline values: CDR1 SNHLY, CDR2 FYNNEI. The CDR3 sequence is 17 residues long. The V gene end was trimmed by 2 bases and the J gene end by 0 bases; junction bases not matched to a gene: 8. The CDR3 is CASSEMGTGKSSYEQYF. The CDR3 bases are TGTGCCAGCAGTGAAATGGGGACAGGGAAGAGCTCCTACGAGCAGTACTTC. Full variable domain (outside the CDR3, taken from reference TRBV2 and TRBJ2-7): EPEVTQTPSHQVTQMGQEVILRCVPISNHLYFYWYRQILGQKVEFLVSFYNNEISEKSEIFDDQFSVERPDGSNFTLKIRSTKLEDSAMYFCASSEMGTGKSSYEQYFGPGTRLTVT.

This rearrangement joins TRBV12-3 or TRBV12-4 to TRBJ1-5; no definite D call. Trimming removed 1 base at V and 4 bases at J, with 5 bases between. This CDR3 spans 13 amino acids. This CDR3 is CASSLGHNQPQHF. The CDR3 nucleotides are TGTGCCAGCAGTTTAGGTCATAATCAGCCCCAGCATTTT.

This clonotype came up many times. The chain joins TRBV20-1 to TRBJ2-1; D could derive from TRBD1 or TRBD2 (5 bases each). The germline gives CDR1 DFQATT, CDR2 SNEGSKA (reference sequence). V gave up 6 bases and J gave up 1 base, with 19 bases separating them. The CDR3 spans 16 residues. In nucleotides, the CDR3 is TGCAGTGCCCGGGGCGGGCGCTCCGGTTCCTACAATGAGCAGTTCTTC. Its translation: CSARGGRSGSYNEQFF.

This clonotype was seen repeatedly, ten times or more. The V gene is TRBV5-6, the J gene TRBJ1-1, with a possible D match to TRBD1 (6 bases). The CDR3 is 12 residues long. V was clipped by 1 base and J by 7 bases, with 8 bases between them. The V gene's germline CDR1 is SGHDT and CDR2 YYEEEE. The CDR3 DNA reads TGTGCCAGCAGCTTGATCAGGGGTGAAGCTTTCTTT. The encoded protein is CASSLIRGEAFF.

This rearrangement joins TRBV14 to TRBJ1-2, with D perhaps matching TRBD1 (6 bases). The CDR3 extends over 15 amino acids. The germline V and J ends were trimmed by 4 bases and 3 bases, with 15 bases remaining between them. Germline values: CDR1 SGHDN, CDR2 FVKESK. CDR3 sequence reads: CASSLNRALDYGYTF. CDR3 nucleotide sequence: TGTGCCAGCAGCCTAAACAGGGCCTTGGACTATGGCTACACCTTC.

At least ten counts were recorded for this clonotype. The chain joins TRBV20-1 to TRBJ1-2; D remains ambiguous. V shed 3 bases and J shed 4 bases, with 18 bases lying between them. Germline V lookup: CDR1 DFQATT, CDR2 SNEGSKA (reference sequence). This CDR3 spans 15 amino acids. CDR3 DNA sequence: TGCAGTGCTAGCCCCCCGGCTATCTACTCCTATGGCTACACCTTC. Its translation: CSASPPAIYSYGYTF.

In its sample, this clonotype was seen many times. V gene TRBV20-1 combines with J gene TRBJ2-1; D is undetermined. This CDR3 has 11 residues. V was pared by 5 bases and J by 10 bases, with 12 bases between. The germline CDR1 and CDR2 sequences are DFQATT and SNEGSKA (reference sequence). The CDR3 region is CSAPRVTEQFF. In nucleotides, the CDR3 is TGCAGTGCTCCTCGGGTCACCGAGCAGTTCTTC.

Ten or more counts support this clonotype. The J gene is TRBJ2-3, the V gene TRBV29-1; no firm D call. CDR1 SQVTM and CDR2 ANQGSEA come from the germline V gene. The germline V and J ends were trimmed by 4 bases and 0 bases, with 5 bases remaining between them. The CDR3 length is 12 residues. The CDR3 DNA reads as TGCAGCGTTGCGCTAAGCACAGATACGCAGTATTTT. Its protein product is CSVALSTDTQYF.

This clonotype has a count of ten or more. The chain is built from TRBV6-1 and TRBJ1-5, with TRBD1 identical over 8 bases. The V segment lost 6 bases and the J segment 6 bases; nucleotides outside the gene matches: 7. The germline V gene encodes CDR1 MNHNS and CDR2 SASEGT. The CDR3 is 14 residues long. The CDR3 spells CASSNQGAGQPQHF. Written as DNA, the CDR3 is TGTGCCAGCAGCAACCAGGGGGCGGGTCAGCCCCAGCATTTT.

The table lists this clonotype with a few counts. The genes are TRBV12-3 or TRBV12-4 and TRBJ2-4, with unresolved D. The ends were cut back, 1 base at V and 13 bases at J, with 17 bases in the middle. The CDR3 totals 14 residues. This chain's CDR3 is CASSLGDPTRAQYF. The CDR3 DNA is TGTGCCAGCAGTTTAGGGGATCCGACACGCGCCCAGTACTTC.

The chain employs TRBV12-3 or TRBV12-4 and TRBJ2-1; TRBD1 matches 10 bases. This CDR3 has 17 amino acids. The V segment lost 7 bases and the J segment 2 bases; nucleotides outside the gene matches: 11. CDR3 amino acids: CASTRETGTGAYNEQFF. The CDR3 DNA reads TGTGCCAGCACCCGAGAAACCGGGACAGGGGCCTACAATGAGCAGTTCTTC.

There are many counts of this clonotype. The V gene is TRBV20-1, the J gene TRBJ2-1, with a weak D call TRBD1 (5 bases). Germline CDR1 is DFQATT and CDR2 is SNEGSKA (reference sequence). V gave up 5 bases and J gave up 0 bases, with 14 bases separating them. The CDR3 has 15 residues. The CDR3 region is CSAGKGVSSYNEQFF. The CDR3 bases are TGCAGTGCTGGTAAAGGGGTTAGCTCCTACAATGAGCAGTTCTTC.

This clonotype was observed at least ten times. J is TRBJ1-4 and V is TRBV29-1; no reliable D call. The CDR3 runs to 13 residues. The V gene lost 7 bases and the J gene lost 3 bases, with 12 bases spanning the gap. Germline V gene data show CDR1 as SQVTM and CDR2 as ANQGSEA. The CDR3 DNA reads TGCAGCGCGCCCGGCCCCTCTAATGAAAAACTGTTTTTT. It codes for CSAPGPSNEKLFF. Combining the CDR3 with reference TRBV29-1 and TRBJ1-4 gives the whole variable domain SAVISQKPSRDICQRGTSLTIQCQVDSQVTMMFWYRQQPGQSLTLIATANQGSEATYESGFVIDKFPISRPNLTFSTLTVSNMSPEDSSIYLCSAPGPSNEKLFFGSGTQLSVL.

In this sample, this clonotype turned up many times. The rearrangement uses TRBV24-1 and TRBJ1-5, with a weak D call TRBD1 (6 bases). V was pared by 4 bases and J by 1 base, with 7 bases between. The CDR3 is made up of 14 amino acids. Germline CDR1 is KGHDR and CDR2 is SFDVKD. Written as DNA, the CDR3 is TGTGCCACCAGTGAGGGGACAAGCAATCAGCCCCAGCATTTT. It translates to CATSEGTSNQPQHF.

This chain connects TRBV3-1 to TRBJ2-7; no firm D call. This CDR3 has 12 residues. V lost 2 bases to trimming and J lost 3 bases, with 5 bases between them. From germline, CDR1 is LGHDT and CDR2 YNNKEL (reference sequence). CDR3 amino acids: CASSQFNYEQYF. The CDR3 DNA is TGTGCCAGCAGCCAATTCAACTACGAGCAGTACTTC.

A word on this clonotype: A read error may explain this, as a much larger clone is one base away. This chain connects TRBV7-2 to TRBJ1-1; D is unclear. The CDR3 extends over 12 amino acids. CDR1 and CDR2 (germline): SGHTA, FQGNSA. The ends were cut back, 1 base at V and 10 bases at J, with 10 bases in the middle. The CDR3 reads CASSLVGLGAFF. The CDR3 nucleotides read TGTGCCAGCAGCTTAGTAGGACTGGGAGCTTTCTTT.

The rearrangement joins TRBV27 to TRBJ1-3; a weak D match, TRBD1 (5 bases). Trimming removed 7 bases from V and 2 bases from J, with 15 bases in between. Germline loops: CDR1 MNHEY, CDR2 SMNVEV (reference sequence). The length of the CDR3 is 15 residues. CDR3 bases: TGTGCCAGCACCCCGGGGTGGGGGACTGGAAACACCATATATTTT. Translation: CASTPGWGTGNTIYF.

This clonotype has ten or more counts. The chain combines TRBV20-1 with TRBJ2-7; the match to TRBD1 covers 7 bases. The J segment lost 1 base and the V segment lost 5 bases, leaving 14 bases of the junction unmatched. CDR1 is DFQATT and CDR2 is SNEGSKA in the germline V gene (reference sequence). The CDR3 has 16 residues. This CDR3 is CSASHSPGQISYEQYF. CDR3 sequence (DNA): TGCAGTGCTTCCCACTCTCCGGGACAGATTTCCTACGAGCAGTACTTC.

The chain recombines TRBV27 with TRBJ2-1; TRBD2 matches at 7 bases. Germline loops: CDR1 MNHEY, CDR2 SMNVEV (reference sequence). V was clipped by 5 bases and J by 3 bases; unmatched bases: 19. CDR3 length: 19 residues. The CDR3 loop reads CASSPSSLLVGGLYNEQFF. Here the CDR3 DNA reads TGTGCCAGCAGTCCATCATCCCTACTCGTGGGAGGGCTCTACAATGAGCAGTTCTTC.

This clonotype was seen ten or more times. This rearrangement joins TRBV20-1 to TRBJ1-1; maybe TRBD1 (5 bases). Germline V lookup: CDR1 DFQATT, CDR2 SNEGSKA (reference sequence). The CDR3 loop spans 15 amino acids. The germline V and J ends were trimmed by 2 bases and 4 bases, with 17 bases remaining between them. The CDR3 coding sequence is TGCAGTGCTAGACCATGGACGGGGGAGGTCACTGAAGCTTTCTTT. Translated: CSARPWTGEVTEAFF.

This clonotype was seen ten or more times. The rearrangement links TRBV7-2 to TRBJ2-3; TRBD2 might be the D (5 bases). In germline, CDR1 is SGHTA, CDR2 FQGNSA. This CDR3 region has 14 residues. The V end was cut by 1 base, the J end by 6 bases, with 11 bases between. CDR3 sequence reads: CASSLDRLLDTQYF. CDR3 DNA sequence: TGTGCCAGCAGCTTAGACAGACTATTGGATACGCAGTATTTT.

The CDR3 is CAWRGGARNEQFF. In nucleotides, the CDR3 is TGTGCCTGGAGAGGGGGCGCGAGGAATGAGCAGTTCTTC. The J gene is TRBJ2-1, the V gene TRBV30, with TRBD1 identical over 7 bases. V dropped 3 bases and J dropped 7; count of bases not matched to a gene: 6. The CDR3 has 13 residues. Germline V gene lookup returns CDR1 GTSNPN and CDR2 SVGIG (reference sequence).

This clonotype was detected many times. This chain links TRBV9 with TRBJ2-1; weak D call: TRBD1 (5 bases). Germline lookup yields CDR1 SGDLS and CDR2 YYNGEE. The CDR3 is 11 residues long. The V and J ends lost 6 bases and 12 bases respectively, with 13 bases between them. The CDR3 reads CASNRCPRQFF. The CDR3 DNA sequence: TGTGCCAGCAACAGGTGCCCCAGGCAGTTCTTC.

The sample holds many counts of this clonotype. This chain links TRBV20-1 with TRBJ2-7; D possibly corresponds to TRBD1 (6 bases). CDR3 length: 11 amino acids. Germline CDR1 is DFQATT and CDR2 is SNEGSKA (reference sequence). For the CDR3, the DNA is TGCAGCTCTCAGGGGATCTACGAGCAGTACTTC. It encodes CSSQGIYEQYF.